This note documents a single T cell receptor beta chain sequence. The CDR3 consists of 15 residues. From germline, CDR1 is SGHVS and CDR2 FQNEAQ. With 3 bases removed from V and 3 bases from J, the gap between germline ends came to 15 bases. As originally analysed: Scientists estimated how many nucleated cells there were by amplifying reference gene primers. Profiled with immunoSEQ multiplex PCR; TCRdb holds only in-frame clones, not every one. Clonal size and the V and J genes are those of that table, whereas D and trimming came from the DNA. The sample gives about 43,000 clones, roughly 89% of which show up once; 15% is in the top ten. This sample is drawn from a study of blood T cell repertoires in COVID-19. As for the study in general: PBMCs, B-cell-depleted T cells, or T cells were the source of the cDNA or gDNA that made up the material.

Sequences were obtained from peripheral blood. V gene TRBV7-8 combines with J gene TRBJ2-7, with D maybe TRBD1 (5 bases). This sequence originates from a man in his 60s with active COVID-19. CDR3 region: CASSLGPAGNYEQYF. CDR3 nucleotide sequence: TGTGCCAGCAGCTTGGGGCCGGCAGGGAACTACGAGCAGTACTTC.